This T cell receptor (beta chain) stems from a study of T cell repertoires in cytomegalovirus infection. For the study at large: In public TCR beta signatures, there were indications of both CMV infection and matching HLA type.

This clonotype was recorded many times. Each CDR3 protein is one row after TCRdb ran MiXCR on the reads. This table has some 600,000 distinct CDR3 sequences, roughly 24% appearing once. The CDR3 has 23 amino acids. V dropped 1 base and J dropped 3 bases, with 34 bases sitting between them. Germline CDR1 and CDR2: MDHEN and SYDVKM. Specimen: CD8+ T cells from PBMCs. V is TRBV28 and J is TRBJ1-5; possible D gene TRBD1, 5 bases. This TCR derives from a human donor in good health (CMV status not recorded). Some clones in this sample may be carry-over from other donors' samples. Here the CDR3 reads CASSLYLPPRQGRAEGANQPQHF. The CDR3 DNA follows: TGTGCCAGCAGTTTATATCTTCCCCCGCGGCAGGGCCGGGCAGAAGGCGCCAATCAGCCCCAGCATTTT.